These 10 T cell receptor beta chains were all obtained from the same sample, sequenced in a study of cytomegalovirus exposure and HLA in healthy donors. The PCR ran on 60 Vbeta and 13 Jbeta primers. Clones were sequenced by immunoSEQ multiplex PCR, and TCRdb holds only the in-frame ones, with some missing. This table holds roughly 130,000 clones, over 70% found once. Sequencing was done on a sample of PBMCs. Receptors originate from a woman aged 40 to 50 in good health and CMV-seropositive.

In this sample, this clone turned up a few times. The chain has TRBV4-2 and TRBJ2-7; tentative D call: TRBD1 (5 bases). V dropped 0 bases and J dropped 3 bases, with 12 bases sitting between them. Germline V gives CDR1 LGHNA, CDR2 YNFKEQ. The length of the CDR3 is 15 residues. The CDR3 nucleotides are TGTGCCAGCAGCCAAGAATCAGGGAATCGCTACGAGCAGTACTTC. Protein: CASSQESGNRYEQYF.

The table lists this clone with a count of one. The chain couples TRBV7-9 to TRBJ2-7, with 7 bases matching TRBD2. The junction had 3 bases not matched to a gene; V was cut back by 0 bases and J by 4 bases. The CDR3 consists of 14 residues. Germline values: CDR1 SEHNR, CDR2 FQNEAQ (reference sequence). This CDR3 reads CASSLAAGVYEQYF. CDR3 DNA sequence: TGTGCCAGCAGCTTAGCGGCGGGGGTTTACGAGCAGTACTTC.

The chain couples TRBV5-1 to TRBJ1-2; 9 bases map to TRBD1. This CDR3 has 14 amino acids. V trimming: 2 bases; J trimming: 8 bases; junction bases outside the gene matches: 7. Germline CDR1 is SGHRS and CDR2 is YFSETQ. The CDR3 here is CASSFSDRGRGYTF. The CDR3 nucleotides are TGCGCCAGCAGCTTTTCGGACAGGGGAAGGGGCTACACCTTC.

The genes are TRBV5-6 and TRBJ2-7, with 8 bases aligning to TRBD1. The germline gives CDR1 SGHDT, CDR2 YYEEEE. This CDR3 contains 14 residues. V lost 4 bases to trimming and J lost 3 bases; unmatched junction nucleotides: 6. The CDR3, as DNA: TGTGCCAGCAGCCAGGACAGGGAACTCTACGAGCAGTACTTC. Translation gives CASSQDRELYEQYF.

This rearrangement joins TRBV18 to TRBJ2-2; unclear D gene. Germline V gene lookup returns CDR1 KGHSH and CDR2 LQKENI. CDR3 size: 16 residues. V was cut by 0 bases and J by 4 bases, with 12 bases left in between. Here the CDR3 DNA reads TGTGCCAGCTCACCACCCGGCAGACTTTCCACCGGGGAGCTGTTTTTT. Its protein product is CASSPPGRLSTGELFF.

CDR3 coding DNA: TGTGCCAGCAGTGGGAGGGGAACCGGGGAGCTGTTTTTT. Translation: CASSGRGTGELFF. The genes are TRBV2 and TRBJ2-2, with a weak D call TRBD2 (6 bases). Germline CDR1 reads SNHLY; CDR2 reads FYNNEI. This CDR3 is built from 13 residues. V shed 4 bases and J shed 5 bases, with 8 bases lying between them.

CDR3 bases: TGCGCCAGCAGCCAAGTACAGGAAGGCCCGGAGCAGTTCTTC. Protein product: CASSQVQEGPEQFF. The chain couples TRBV4-3 to TRBJ2-1, with D possibly TRBD1 on 5 matching bases. Germline values: CDR1 LGHNA, CDR2 YSLEER. Trimming cost V 1 base and J 10 bases, with 14 bases left between them. CDR3 length: 14 amino acids.

V is TRBV6-1 and J is TRBJ1-5, with 7 bases fitting TRBD1. Germline V gives CDR1 MNHNS, CDR2 SASEGT. CDR3 length equals 15 residues. Trimming at V came to 9 bases and at J to 9 bases, leaving 17 bases not matched to a gene. DNA of the CDR3: TGTGCCAGTTTGTGGACAGGAAGCCTCAATGGGCCCCAGCATTTT. This translates into CASLWTGSLNGPQHF.

The chain joins TRBV7-2 to TRBJ1-2, with no clear D. V lost 1 base and J lost 3, with 12 bases in between. CDR1 and CDR2 from the germline V gene are SGHTA and FQGNSA. This CDR3 has 15 amino acids. Here the CDR3 reads CASSLGSTAYYGYTF. Written as DNA, the CDR3 is TGTGCCAGCAGCTTAGGGTCCACAGCTTACTATGGCTACACCTTC.

This clone was seen a single time. The chain recombines TRBV27 with TRBJ1-5; D uncertain. The CDR3 has 13 residues. The germline gives CDR1 MNHEY, CDR2 SMNVEV (reference sequence). V was shortened by 2 bases and J by 3 bases, with 5 bases between the two germline ends. CDR3 protein: CASSLHNNQPQHF. CDR3 bases: TGTGCCAGCAGTTTACACAACAATCAGCCCCAGCATTTT.